Presented here are 4 T cell receptor beta chains from one specimen sequenced in a study of lymphopenia after photon versus proton radiotherapy. Using immunoSEQ multiplex PCR, the repertoire was profiled, and TCRdb retains in-frame clones only, with some absent. Of around 16,000 clones listed, 88% were seen once; the top ten hold under 65%. Sequences were derived from peripheral blood, sampled from a patient treated with proton-based radiotherapy. The receptors originated from an older woman with cholangiocarcinoma. Some clones in this sample may be carry-over from other donors' samples.

J is TRBJ1-6 and V is TRBV27; D gene unclear. In germline, CDR1 is MNHEY, CDR2 SMNVEV (reference sequence). The CDR3 runs 16 residues. The V end was cut by 2 bases, the J end by 8 bases, with 16 bases between. The CDR3 bases are TGTGCCAGCAGTTTACTTAGTGCGGCAGCGTATTCACCCCTCCACTTT. Its protein product is CASSLLSAAAYSPLHF.

V is TRBV11-3 and J is TRBJ2-5; 10 bases are a match to TRBD2. J lost 5 bases, V lost 5 bases, and 2 bases had no gene match. This CDR3 region has 13 residues. Germline lookup yields CDR1 SGHNT and CDR2 YENEEA. CDR3 coding DNA: TGTGCCAGCAGCCCAGCGGGAGGGGAGACCCAGTACTTC. Its translation: CASSPAGGETQYF. The whole variable domain, remainder taken from reference TRBV11-3 and TRBJ2-5, is EAGVVQSPRYKIIEKKQPVAFWCNPISGHNTLYWYLQNLGQGPELLIRYENEEAVDDSQLPKDRFSAERLKGVDSTLKIQPAELGDSAVYLCASSPAGGETQYFGPGTRLLVL.

The chain joins TRBV15 to TRBJ1-2; D gene ambiguous. Germline values: CDR1 LNHNV, CDR2 YYDKDF (reference sequence). The CDR3 runs to 12 residues. Trimming pared 7 bases from V and 5 bases from J, leaving 11 bases between. CDR3 bases: TGTGCCACCATGGGTCCTGGTTATGGCTACACCTTC. Translation: CATMGPGYGYTF.

V usage is TRBV28 and J usage is TRBJ1-4; 7 bases line up with TRBD1. The CDR3 runs to 14 residues. Unmatched junction bases numbered 11, after V lost 6 bases and J lost 10 bases. Germline V gene data show CDR1 as MDHEN and CDR2 as SYDVKM. The CDR3 here is CASSNRGPDRKLFF. CDR3 nucleotides: TGTGCCAGCAGCAACAGGGGACCGGATCGAAAACTGTTTTTT.